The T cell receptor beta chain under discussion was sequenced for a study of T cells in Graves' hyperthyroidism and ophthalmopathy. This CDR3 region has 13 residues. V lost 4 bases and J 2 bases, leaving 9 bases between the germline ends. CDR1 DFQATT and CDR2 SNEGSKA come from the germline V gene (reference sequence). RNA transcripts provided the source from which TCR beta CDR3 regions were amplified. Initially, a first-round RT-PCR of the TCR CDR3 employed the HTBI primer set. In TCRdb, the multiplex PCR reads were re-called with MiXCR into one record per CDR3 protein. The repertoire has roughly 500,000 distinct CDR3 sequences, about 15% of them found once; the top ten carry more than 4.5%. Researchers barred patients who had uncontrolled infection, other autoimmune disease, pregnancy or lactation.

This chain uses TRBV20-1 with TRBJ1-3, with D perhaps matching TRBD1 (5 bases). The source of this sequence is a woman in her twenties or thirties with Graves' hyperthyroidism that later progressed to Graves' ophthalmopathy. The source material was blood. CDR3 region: CSAKQAPGNTIYF. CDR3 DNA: TGCAGTGCTAAACAGGCCCCTGGAAACACCATATATTTT.